Listed here is a single TCR beta chain. Its antigen target is currently unknown. Qualities for individual bases were not recorded, and no much larger clone is one base off. From cysteine to phenylalanine, the CDR3 is 12 amino acids long. The read is trimmed to its CDR3 DNA, 36 bases read in frame from base 1. CDR1 and CDR2, looked up from the germline V gene, are MNHEY and SVGAGI. Deletion took 2 bases off V and 5 bases off J, with a span of 5 bases between the germline ends. TCRbeta CDR3 regions were amplified from genomic DNA using the immunoSEQ Assay, a bias-controlled multiplex PCR. As for the authors' bioinformatics: Within the assay, amplification of reference gene primers was used to estimate how many nucleated cells each sample contained. To quantify the absolute abundance of each unique TCRbeta CDR3 rearrangement, sequence reads were collapsed and filtered. For each sample, productive Simpson clonality was calculated by taking the square root of Simpson's diversity index across productive rearrangements. As stored in TCRdb, this immuneACCESS dataset retains in-frame rearrangements with V and J assigned. A fraction of the clones does not appear; measured against another copy, unresolved V genes explain less than half of the discrepancy, and the remainder lacks a known reason. V and J calls and clone size are as listed in that table; D and trimming were resolved from the DNA. This sample is represented by approximately 220,000 clones; around 83% of them were singletons. 6.8% of the sample is held by the ten biggest clonotypes.

This record comes from a study of blood T cell repertoires in COVID-19 (dated by TCRdb to the early 2020s). Looking at the study overall: The collaborator samples originated in the United States, Italy and Spain and spanned the acute and convalescent phases of COVID-19. The prospective study material was composed of cDNA or gDNA derived from T cells, B-cell-depleted T cells, or PBMCs. Subjects who had been exposed to COVID-19, were actively infected with it, or had recovered from it provided the deeply sampled blood TCRbeta repertoires that made up the dataset. The repertoires were released in a freely available public database intended as a resource for research on the immune response to SARS-CoV-2. Samples were obtained from the ongoing ImmuneRACE study (first 160 participants) and from about 1,300 subjects provided by 6 global collaborators. A de-identified subject ID, COVID-19 status, age in years and sex were almost always included in the sample metadata. Where available, HLA class I and class II types were taken from metadata supplied by the sample provider and were not determined by assay-based typing. The paper as a whole reports these results and caveats: The quantity of clinical and demographic metadata differed by source and by participant and was supplied without curation.

In the prospective study, participants were about 18 to 95 years old, resided in about two dozen geographic areas of the United States, and were enrolled through a virtual design. To assign participants to cohorts, the prospective study relied on clinical history that participants themselves reported in a screening survey and a study questionnaire. Recovered participants in ImmuneRACE Cohort 3 were defined as having two consecutive negative NP/OP PCR tests, clearance from a healthcare professional, or resolution of symptoms. In the prospective study, whole blood, serum and a nasopharyngeal or oropharyngeal swab were collected from each participant by mobile phlebotomists. Additional blood draws and questionnaires over an approximately two-month period could optionally be provided by prospective study participants. Before DNA extraction, prospective study blood samples were shipped either frozen or at room temperature.

The source material was PBMCs or T cells enriched from blood (not recorded which). The rearranged segments are TRBV6-5 and TRBJ2-3; a tentative D match to TRBD1 spans 5 bases. The clonotype originates from a woman between 40 and 55 years old who had recovered from COVID-19. The DNA is as follows: TGTGCCAGCAGTTACGGACAAGATACGCAGTATTTT. It translates to CASSYGQDTQYF.